This T cell receptor (beta chain) was identified in a study of blood T cell repertoires in COVID-19. Data came from immunoSEQ multiplex PCR; TCRdb stores just in-frame clones and leaves some out. The data show some 230,000 clones, with about four fifths seen just once and 3% held by the top ten. The CDR3 has 15 residues. V dropped 7 bases and J dropped 5; count of bases not matched to a gene: 9. The germline V gene encodes CDR1 SNHLY and CDR2 FYNNEI. The sequence was obtained from a woman aged 30 to 39 who had recovered from COVID-19. The chain recombines TRBV2 with TRBJ2-5, with 11 bases that match TRBD2. The sample consisted of peripheral blood. CDR3 residues: CASIRASGRLETQYF. CDR3 sequence (DNA): TGTGCCAGCATCCGAGCTAGCGGGAGGTTGGAGACCCAGTACTTC. Combining the CDR3 with reference TRBV2 and TRBJ2-5 gives the whole variable domain EPEVTQTPSHQVTQMGQEVILRCVPISNHLYFYWYRQILGQKVEFLVSFYNNEISEKSEIFDDQFSVERPDGSNFTLKIRSTKLEDSAMYFCASIRASGRLETQYFGPGTRLLVL.